The entry below describes one T cell receptor (beta chain). Antigen: not known. The data stem from a study of T cell repertoires in cytomegalovirus infection. Across the whole study: Matching HLA type and CMV infection were both indicated by public TCR beta signatures.

Trimming took off 3 bases at V and 5 bases at J, with 19 bases between the two ends. This CDR3 is built from 16 residues. CDR1 is SEHNR and CDR2 is FQNEAQ in the germline V gene (reference sequence). Overall study results and limits: Cumulative public TCR beta family frequency identified CMV carriers with the relevant HLA.

TCRdb itself ran the reads through MiXCR, one entry per CDR3 protein. This sample carries approximately 730,000 distinct CDR3 sequences, just under 30% of them seen once, and the ten largest clones take under 15%. The chain couples TRBV7-9 to TRBJ2-5; no firm D call. The sequencing here drew on cultured CD8+ T cells from PBMCs, taken from culture after CMV antigen stimulation. The TCR sequence derives from a human donor in good health (CMV status not recorded). Some clones in this sample may be carry-over from other donors' samples. The CDR3 region has the DNA TGTGCCAGCAGCTTCGCCTCCAGTCCAACAAGGGAGACCCAGTACTTC. Amino acid sequence: CASSFASSPTRETQYF.